The sequence of this T cell receptor beta chain was determined in a study of cytomegalovirus exposure and HLA in healthy donors. With regard to this clone: Other DNA sequences in the sample encode the same CDR3.

The PCR was carried out with 60 Vbeta primers and 13 Jbeta primers. TCRdb's table, derived via immunoSEQ multiplex PCR, lists solely in-frame clones and lacks some. The repertoire holds approximately 90,000 clones, with approximately 80% as singletons. The V and J ends lost 5 bases and 3 bases respectively, with 16 bases between them. This CDR3 comprises 15 residues. Germline lookup yields CDR1 SNHLY and CDR2 FYNNEI. The receptor was derived from a man aged 40-49 years in good health and CMV-seronegative. Material for sequencing was PBMCs. V gene TRBV2 combines with J gene TRBJ1-1; D not certain. CDR3: CASSLHSAGYTEAFF. DNA of the CDR3: TGTGCCAGCAGTCTACATAGTGCCGGGTACACTGAAGCTTTCTTT.